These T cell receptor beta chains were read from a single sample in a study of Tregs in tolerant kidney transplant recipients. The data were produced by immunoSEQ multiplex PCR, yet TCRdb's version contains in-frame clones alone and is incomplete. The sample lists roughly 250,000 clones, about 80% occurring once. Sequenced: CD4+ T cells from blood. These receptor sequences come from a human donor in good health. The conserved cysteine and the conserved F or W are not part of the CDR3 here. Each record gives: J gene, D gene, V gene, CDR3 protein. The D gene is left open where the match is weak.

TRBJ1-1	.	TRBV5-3	ARSLPGGGGNMNTEAF
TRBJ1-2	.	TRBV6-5	ASSEDAV
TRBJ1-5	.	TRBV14	ASSQEGGAQH
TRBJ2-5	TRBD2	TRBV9	ASSVIAGGVQETQY
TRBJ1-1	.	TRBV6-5	ASSYIMNTEAF
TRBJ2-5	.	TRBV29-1	SVGQQETQY
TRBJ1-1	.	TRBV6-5	ASSERENTEAF
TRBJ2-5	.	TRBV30	AWAGMEGRETQY
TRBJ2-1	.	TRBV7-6	ASSLAGGNNEQF
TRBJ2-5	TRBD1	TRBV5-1	ASIQGDFQETQY
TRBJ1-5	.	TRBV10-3	AISDSNQPQH
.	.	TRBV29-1	SVVGGIYEQY
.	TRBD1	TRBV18	ASSSGQGRRDEQY
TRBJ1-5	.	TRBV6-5	ASTRRQGNQPQH
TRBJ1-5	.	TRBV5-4	ASSLDNQPQH
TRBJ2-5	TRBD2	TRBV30	AWSAWGGGGQETQY
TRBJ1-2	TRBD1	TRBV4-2	ASRSTGAHYGYT
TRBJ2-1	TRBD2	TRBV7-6	ASSPLGTSGRDEQF
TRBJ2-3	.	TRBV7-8	ASSLADVYTQY
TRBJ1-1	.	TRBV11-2	ASSFVRGNTEAF
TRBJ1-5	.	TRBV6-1	ASSEWQGRNQPQH
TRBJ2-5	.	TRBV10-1	ASSARARETQY
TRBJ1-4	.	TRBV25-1	ASSESTRGSNEKLF
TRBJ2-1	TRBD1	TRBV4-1	ASSARDRGYNEQF
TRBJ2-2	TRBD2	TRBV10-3	AISPGLGAGSGELF
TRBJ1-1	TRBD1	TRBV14	ASSQADDRAVNTEAF
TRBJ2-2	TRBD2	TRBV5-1	ASSSGTSGRSTGELF
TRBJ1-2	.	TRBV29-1	SVRSQGTSYGYT
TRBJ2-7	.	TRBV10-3	AISEVDRGREQY
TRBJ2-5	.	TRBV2	ASIMGGGETQY
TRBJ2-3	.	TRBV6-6	ASSSDSTDTQY
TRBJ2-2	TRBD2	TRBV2	ASSSSGTGELF
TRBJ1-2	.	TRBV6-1	ASSEHWVNYGYT
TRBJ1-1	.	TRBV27	ASSWGRRMNTEAF
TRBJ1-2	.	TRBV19	ASSSAATNYGYT
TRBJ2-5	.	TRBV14	ASSQDEWVKDETQY
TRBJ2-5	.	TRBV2	ASEQGIQETQY
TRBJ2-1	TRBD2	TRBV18	ASSPFGGAVYNEQF
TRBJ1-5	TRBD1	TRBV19	ASSILQGASNQPQH
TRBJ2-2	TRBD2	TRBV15	ATSRALGSGGAGELF
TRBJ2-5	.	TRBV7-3	ASSLSGPGETQY
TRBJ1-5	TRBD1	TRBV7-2	ASSSKTGDRPQH
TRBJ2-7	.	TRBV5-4	ASSLLGEQY
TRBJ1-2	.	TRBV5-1	ASSQRTGDTSNYGYT
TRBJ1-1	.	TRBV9	ASSVVPNMNTEAF
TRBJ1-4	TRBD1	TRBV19	ASSRTGGYEKLF
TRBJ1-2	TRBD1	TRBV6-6	ASSGTGVYT
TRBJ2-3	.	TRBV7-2	ASSFGIPTPNTQY
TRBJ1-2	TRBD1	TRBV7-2	ASSLAPVGQAGGGYT
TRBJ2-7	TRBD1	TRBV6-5	ASGSGGTGNYEQY
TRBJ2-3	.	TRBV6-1	ASSTQGIGTDTQY
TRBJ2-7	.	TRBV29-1	SVDGTGEGVDEQY
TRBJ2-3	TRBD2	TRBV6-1	ASSPSGGAKDTQY
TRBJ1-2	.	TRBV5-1	ASMEPSRGANYGYT
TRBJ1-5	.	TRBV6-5	ASRGGQGNQPQH
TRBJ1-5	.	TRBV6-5	ASRRQASGNQPQH
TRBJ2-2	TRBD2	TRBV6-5	AIKAGANTGELF
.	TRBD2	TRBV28	ASSSRSGLGYEQY